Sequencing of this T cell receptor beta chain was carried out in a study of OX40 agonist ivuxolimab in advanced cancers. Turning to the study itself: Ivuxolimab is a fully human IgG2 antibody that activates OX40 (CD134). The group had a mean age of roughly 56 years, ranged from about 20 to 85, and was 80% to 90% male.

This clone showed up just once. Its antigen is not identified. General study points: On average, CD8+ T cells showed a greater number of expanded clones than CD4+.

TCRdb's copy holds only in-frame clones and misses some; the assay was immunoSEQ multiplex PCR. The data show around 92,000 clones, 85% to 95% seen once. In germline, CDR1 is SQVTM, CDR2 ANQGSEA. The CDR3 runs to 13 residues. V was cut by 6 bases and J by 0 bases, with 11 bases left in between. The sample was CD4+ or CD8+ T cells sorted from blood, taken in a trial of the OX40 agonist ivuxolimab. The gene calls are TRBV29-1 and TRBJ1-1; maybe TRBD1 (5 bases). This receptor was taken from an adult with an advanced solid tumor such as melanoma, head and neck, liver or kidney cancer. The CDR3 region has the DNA TGCAGCGTCTCAGGGCGCCTGAACACTGAAGCTTTCTTT. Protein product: CSVSGRLNTEAFF.